Sequencing of this T cell receptor beta chain was carried out in a study of cytomegalovirus exposure and HLA in healthy donors. Study outcomes and limitations: A few chains tied to CMV proved CMV antigen-specific in vitro. 87-base-pair reads could not separate some V segments, including TRBV6-2 and TRBV6-3. A highly shared variant cluster was judged a likely technical artifact.

This CDR3 spans 11 amino acids. In germline, CDR1 is SQVTM, CDR2 ANQGSEA. PCR was performed using 60 Vbeta and 13 Jbeta primers. Clones were sequenced by immunoSEQ multiplex PCR, and TCRdb holds only the in-frame ones, with some missing. Of about 160,000 clones listed, around 75% are singletons. With regard to this clone: Its specificity is unknown.

Nominally healthy donors provided the samples, though records likely missed some immune exposures. The receptor comes from a woman under 30 in good health and CMV-seronegative. This chain joins TRBV29-1 and TRBJ1-2, with D possibly matching TRBD1 (5 bases). Material: PBMCs. CDR3 nucleotides: TGCAGAGCCGACTCAGGGTATGGCTACACCTTC. This gives the protein CRADSGYGYTF. Looking up the rest from reference TRBV29-1 and TRBJ1-2 gives the full variable domain: SAVISQKPSRDICQRGTSLTIQCQVDSQVTMMFWYRQQPGQSLTLIATANQGSEATYESGFVIDKFPISRPNLTFSTLTVSNMSPEDSSIYLCRADSGYGYTFGSGTRLTVV.